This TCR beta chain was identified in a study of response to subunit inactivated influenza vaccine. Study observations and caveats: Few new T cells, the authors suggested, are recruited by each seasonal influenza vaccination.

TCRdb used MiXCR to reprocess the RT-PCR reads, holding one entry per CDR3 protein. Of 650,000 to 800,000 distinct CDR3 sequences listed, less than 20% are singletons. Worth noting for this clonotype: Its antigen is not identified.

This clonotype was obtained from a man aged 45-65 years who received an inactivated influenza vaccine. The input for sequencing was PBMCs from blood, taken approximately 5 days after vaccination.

The CDR3 bases are TGTGCCAGCAGCTTGCGGGAAAAAGATACGCAGTATTTT. This gives the protein CASSLREKDTQYF. The chain uses TRBV7-2 and TRBJ2-3, with D perhaps TRBD2 (6 bases). V gave up 3 bases and J gave up 5 bases, with 9 bases separating them. The length of the CDR3 is 13 residues. Germline lookup yields CDR1 SGHTA and CDR2 FQGNSA.